This T cell receptor beta chain was sequenced in a study of CD8+ T cells in alopecia areata. Treatment described: oral pan-JAK inhibitor, 5-10 mg twice daily. Deletions cut 3 bases from V and 1 base from J, with 11 bases between. The CDR3 is 15 residues long. Germline V gives CDR1 SGHDT, CDR2 YYEEEE. The sequencing template was cDNA reverse transcribed from extracted RNA. Some clones are missing from TCRdb's copy, which holds only in-frame ones; the method was immunoSEQ multiplex PCR. The sample lists 100,000 to 150,000 clones; 61% were seen once. The chain employs TRBV5-6 and TRBJ1-3; a possible D gene is TRBD1 (6 bases). This TCR derives from a human donor with alopecia areata. Sequences were derived from CD4+ T cells sorted from blood, sampled at week 4, from a patient treated with tofacitinib. The CDR3 nucleotides read TGTGCCAGCAGCTATGGCACAGGGTCTGGAAACACCATATATTTT. Amino acid sequence: CASSYGTGSGNTIYF.